The 3 T cell receptor beta chains below come from one sample, sequenced in a study of cytomegalovirus exposure and HLA in healthy donors. PCR involved 60 Vbeta and 13 Jbeta primers. Sequenced by immunoSEQ multiplex PCR; TCRdb stores in-frame clones only, minus some. The data show fewer than 200,000 clones, approximately 80% seen once. Material: PBMCs. The receptors come from a man in his thirties or forties in good health and CMV-seropositive.

This clone appeared a single time. The chain uses TRBV2 and TRBJ2-5; D is ambiguous. This CDR3 has 14 residues. CDR1 and CDR2 from the germline V gene are SNHLY and FYNNEI. V lost 3 bases, J lost 2 bases, and 10 bases lay in between. The CDR3 loop reads CASSEPGGQETQYF. The DNA for the CDR3 is TGTGCCAGCAGTGAGCCTGGCGGACAAGAGACCCAGTACTTC.

The chain recombines TRBV28 with TRBJ1-2, with D uncertain. The germline V gene encodes CDR1 MDHEN and CDR2 SYDVKM. V lost 11 bases to trimming and J lost 8 bases, with 15 bases between them. The CDR3 covers 11 residues. The CDR3 region has the DNA TGTGCCCTGAGGGATTTTGACGGCTACACCTTC. Translated: CALRDFDGYTF.

V gene TRBV28 combines with J gene TRBJ2-1, with D possibly TRBD1 on 6 matching bases. Germline V lookup: CDR1 MDHEN, CDR2 SYDVKM. The CDR3 length is 17 residues. The V gene lost 5 bases and the J gene lost 7 bases, with 24 bases spanning the gap. The DNA of the CDR3 is TGTGCCAGCAGTCCCCCCGAGGTGAGGTCAAGGGGGAATGAGCAGTTCTTC. It codes for CASSPPEVRSRGNEQFF. Using reference TRBV28 and TRBJ2-1 for the parts outside the CDR3, the full variable domain is DVKVTQSSRYLVKRTGEKVFLECVQDMDHENMFWYRQDPGLGLRLIYFSYDVKMKEKGDIPEGYSVSREKKERFSLILESASTNQTSMYLCASSPPEVRSRGNEQFFGPGTRLTVL.